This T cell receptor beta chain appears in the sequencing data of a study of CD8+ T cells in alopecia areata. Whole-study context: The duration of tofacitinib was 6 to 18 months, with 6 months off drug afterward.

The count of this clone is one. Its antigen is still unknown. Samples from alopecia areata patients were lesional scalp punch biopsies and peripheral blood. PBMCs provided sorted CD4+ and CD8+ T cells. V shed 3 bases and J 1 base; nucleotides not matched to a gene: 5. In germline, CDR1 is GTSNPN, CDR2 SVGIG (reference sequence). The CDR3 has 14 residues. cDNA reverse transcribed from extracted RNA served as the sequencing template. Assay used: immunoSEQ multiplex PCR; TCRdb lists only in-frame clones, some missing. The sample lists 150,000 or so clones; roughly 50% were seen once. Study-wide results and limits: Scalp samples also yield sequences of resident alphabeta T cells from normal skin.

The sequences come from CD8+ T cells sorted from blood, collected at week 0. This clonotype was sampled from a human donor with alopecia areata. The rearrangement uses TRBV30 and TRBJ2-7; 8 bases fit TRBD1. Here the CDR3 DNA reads TGTGCCTGGAGCGACGGGACAGGTTCCTACGAGCAGTACTTC. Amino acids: CAWSDGTGSYEQYF. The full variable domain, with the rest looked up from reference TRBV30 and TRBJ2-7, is SQTIHQWPATLVQPVGSPLSLECTVEGTSNPNLYWYRQAAGRGLQLLFYSVGIGQISSEVPQNLSASRPQDRQFILSSKKLLLSDSGFYLCAWSDGTGSYEQYFGPGTRLTVT.